These 22 T cell receptor beta chains share one sample of origin, sequenced in a study of blood T cell repertoires in COVID-19. TCRdb's copy holds only in-frame clones and misses some; the assay was immunoSEQ multiplex PCR. The sample gives 180,000 or so clones, around 80% of which show up once; about 8.4% is in the top ten. Sequences were obtained from peripheral blood. The receptors originated from a woman in her 70s with acute or convalescent COVID-19.

This clone was seen at least ten times. J is TRBJ1-2 and V is TRBV5-6; perhaps TRBD1 as D (5 bases). Germline V CDR1 and CDR2: SGHDT, YYEEEE. V was shortened by 2 bases and J by 7 bases, with 12 bases between the two germline ends. CDR3 length: 13 residues. The DNA of the CDR3 is TGTGCCAGCAGCTTTCATAGGGGTGGTGGCTACACCTTC. Translation gives CASSFHRGGGYTF. Drawing the rest from reference TRBV5-6 and TRBJ1-2, the complete variable domain is DAGVTQSPTHLIKTRGQQVTLRCSPKSGHDTVSWYQQALGQGPQFIFQYYEEEERQRGNFPDRFSGHQFPNYSSELNVNALLLGDSALYLCASSFHRGGGYTFGSGTRLTVV.

The V and J genes are TRBV5-6 and TRBJ2-3; TRBD1 aligns across 7 bases. The germline gives CDR1 SGHDT, CDR2 YYEEEE. The V gene end was trimmed by 4 bases and the J gene end by 4 bases; junction bases not matched to a gene: 6. The CDR3 has 14 residues. CDR3 protein: CASSQTGAPDTQYF. The CDR3 DNA reads TGTGCCAGCAGCCAAACAGGGGCCCCAGATACGCAGTATTTT.

V gene TRBV30 combines with J gene TRBJ2-7, with TRBD1 identical over 8 bases. The CDR3 totals 15 residues. Looked up from germline, CDR1 is GTSNPN and CDR2 is SVGIG (reference sequence). The trim removed 2 bases at V and 0 bases at J, leaving 6 bases unmatched. The CDR3 here is CAWSKSDRVSYEQYF. The DNA of the CDR3 is TGTGCCTGGAGTAAATCGGACAGGGTCTCCTACGAGCAGTACTTC.

The CDR3 DNA follows: TGTGCCAGCAGTCCAGGGTCTGGGGCCAACGTCCTGACTTTC. Translation: CASSPGSGANVLTF. J is TRBJ2-6 and V is TRBV2; D possibly corresponds to TRBD1 (5 bases). CDR1 and CDR2 (germline): SNHLY, FYNNEI. The CDR3 has 14 amino acids. The V and J ends lost 5 bases and 1 base respectively, with 6 bases between them.

The chain joins TRBV5-1 to TRBJ2-5; D might be TRBD1 (5 bases). Trimming removed 6 bases from V and 5 bases from J, with 20 bases in between. CDR1 and CDR2 from the germline V gene are SGHRS and YFSETQ. There are 15 residues in the CDR3. CDR3 region: CASTKSGPSGETQYF. The CDR3 region has the DNA TGCGCCAGCACCAAATCGGGCCCCTCAGGGGAGACCCAGTACTTC.

This rearrangement joins TRBV5-5 to TRBJ1-5, with D tentatively TRBD1 (6 bases). V was shortened by 1 base and J by 5 bases, with 10 bases between the two germline ends. The CDR3 extends over 14 amino acids. CDR1 is SGHKS and CDR2 is YYEKEE in the germline V gene (reference sequence). This chain's CDR3 is CASSLNPGDQPQHF. The CDR3 coding sequence is TGTGCCAGCAGCTTGAACCCAGGGGATCAGCCCCAGCATTTT.

This chain joins TRBV5-4 and TRBJ2-2; D perhaps matches TRBD1 (6 bases). The V and J ends lost 4 bases and 1 base respectively, with 14 bases between them. The CDR3 extends over 16 amino acids. The V gene's germline CDR1 is SGHNT and CDR2 YYREEE (reference sequence). The CDR3 here is CASSPWTDLNTGELFF. The CDR3 bases are TGTGCCAGCAGCCCATGGACAGACCTGAACACCGGGGAGCTGTTTTTT.

V usage is TRBV2 and J usage is TRBJ1-4, with 8 bases aligning to TRBD1. Germline V gene sequence: CDR1 SNHLY, CDR2 FYNNEI. The ends lost 6 bases at V and 5 bases at J; junction bases unmatched: 8. This CDR3 has 15 amino acids. The CDR3 loop is CASRINRGANEKLFF. The CDR3 bases are TGTGCCAGCAGAATAAACAGGGGGGCAAATGAAAAACTGTTTTTT.

V gene TRBV4-3 combines with J gene TRBJ1-1; D unresolved. V was shortened by 1 base and J by 1 base, with 10 bases between the two germline ends. CDR3 size: 15 residues. Germline lookup yields CDR1 LGHNA and CDR2 YSLEER. The CDR3 DNA follows: TGCGCCAGCAGCCAAGGTGGACGGGAGAACACTGAAGCTTTCTTT. It codes for CASSQGGRENTEAFF.

V gene TRBV30 combines with J gene TRBJ1-2; the match to TRBD1 covers 8 bases. Germline V lookup: CDR1 GTSNPN, CDR2 SVGIG (reference sequence). The CDR3 extends over 13 amino acids. V trimming: 3 bases; J trimming: 5 bases; junction bases outside the gene matches: 5. The DNA of the CDR3 is TGTGCCTGGAGCCCAGACAGGGGTTATGGCTACACCTTC. Protein: CAWSPDRGYGYTF.

The chain links TRBV25-1 to TRBJ1-6, with 10 bases lining up with TRBD1. Germline assignment: CDR1 MGHDK and CDR2 SYGVNS. The J segment lost 5 bases and the V segment lost 4 bases, leaving 5 bases of the junction unmatched. The length of the CDR3 is 16 residues. CDR3 DNA sequence: TGTGCCAGCAGTGCCCAGACAGGGGGCGATAATTCACCCCTCCACTTT. Protein: CASSAQTGGDNSPLHF.

This chain links TRBV4-2 with TRBJ2-2, with a possible D match to TRBD1 (7 bases). This CDR3 has 16 amino acids. V lost 0 bases to trimming and J lost 7 bases, with 15 bases between them. Germline V lookup: CDR1 LGHNA, CDR2 YNFKEQ. The chain's CDR3 is CASSQDPRGAVGELFF. CDR3 sequence (DNA): TGTGCCAGCAGCCAAGATCCCAGGGGGGCGGTCGGGGAGCTGTTTTTT.

The CDR3 loop reads CATSRAIAPKYF. CDR3 nucleotides: TGTGCCACCAGCAGAGCCATAGCGCCCAAGTACTTC. V is TRBV15 and J is TRBJ2-5, with D possibly matching TRBD2 (5 bases). CDR3 length equals 12 residues. V was clipped by 1 base and J by 12 bases, with 12 bases between them. CDR1 is LNHNV, CDR2 YYDKDF, per germline (reference sequence). Based on the CDR3 plus reference TRBV15 and TRBJ2-5, the full variable domain is DAMVIQNPRYQVTQFGKPVTLSCSQTLNHNVMYWYQQKSSQAPKLLFHYYDKDFNNEADTPDNFQSRRPNTSFCFLDIRSPGLGDTAMYLCATSRAIAPKYFGPGTRLLVL.

The genes are TRBV29-1 and TRBJ1-1, with 8 bases matching TRBD1. The CDR3 covers 13 residues. The trim removed 7 bases at V and 4 bases at J, leaving 8 bases unmatched. From germline, CDR1 is SQVTM and CDR2 ANQGSEA. CDR3 region: CSARTGSSTEAFF. CDR3 nucleotide sequence: TGCAGCGCTAGGACAGGGTCGAGCACTGAAGCTTTCTTT.

This clone has a single count. The chain couples TRBV19 to TRBJ2-1, with a weak D call TRBD1 (6 bases). Trimming removed 4 bases at V and 9 bases at J, with 16 bases between. The CDR3 sequence is 14 residues long. The germline CDR1 and CDR2 sequences are LNHDA and SQIVND (reference sequence). The CDR3 here is CASSNPLIGGEQFF. Here the CDR3 DNA reads TGTGCCAGTAGTAACCCCCTGATAGGGGGTGAGCAGTTCTTC.

CDR3 loop: CASSFLRGGGLSTDTQYF. CDR3 sequence (DNA): TGCGCCAGCAGCTTCCTTCGCGGGGGGGGACTTAGCACAGATACGCAGTATTTT. This chain uses TRBV5-1 with TRBJ2-3; TRBD2 matches at 9 bases. The CDR3 has 18 residues. Germline V gene sequence: CDR1 SGHRS, CDR2 YFSETQ. J was trimmed by 0 bases and V by 2 bases; bases with no gene match: 10.

This chain connects TRBV28 to TRBJ2-5, with TRBD1 identical over 7 bases. J lost 4 bases, V lost 2 bases, and 16 bases had no gene match. The CDR3 runs to 18 residues. Germline loops: CDR1 MDHEN, CDR2 SYDVKM. The CDR3 sequence: CASSLTPPLGGYLETQYF. Written as DNA, the CDR3 is TGTGCCAGCAGTTTAACCCCTCCGTTAGGGGGCTATTTAGAGACCCAGTACTTC.

The CDR3 reads CASTIQVGSYEQYF. The CDR3 bases are TGTGCCAGCACCATACAGGTGGGCTCCTACGAGCAGTACTTC. The chain combines TRBV28 with TRBJ2-7; possible D gene TRBD1, 5 bases. The CDR3 spans 14 residues. Per the germline V gene, CDR1 is MDHEN and CDR2 is SYDVKM. The V gene lost 7 bases and the J gene lost 0 bases, with 13 bases spanning the gap.

The V and J genes are TRBV5-4 and TRBJ2-5; TRBD1 might be the D (6 bases). This CDR3 has 14 residues. Deletions cut 1 base from V and 4 bases from J, with 11 bases between. Germline V CDR1 and CDR2: SGHNT, YYREEE (reference sequence). CDR3 sequence (DNA): TGTGCCAGCAGCTTGACAGGGCAGGGAGAGACCCAGTACTTC. This sequence encodes CASSLTGQGETQYF.

This clone was seen ten or more times. The chain employs TRBV28 and TRBJ2-1; TRBD2 matches 13 bases. The V gene end was trimmed by 5 bases and the J gene end by 6 bases; junction bases not matched to a gene: 4. This CDR3 has 15 residues. Germline V lookup: CDR1 MDHEN, CDR2 SYDVKM. The CDR3 protein is CASSVTSGRANEQFF. CDR3 DNA: TGTGCCAGCAGTGTCACTAGCGGGAGGGCCAATGAGCAGTTCTTC.

The chain links TRBV7-6 to TRBJ2-1, with D perhaps matching TRBD1 (6 bases). This CDR3 has 13 amino acids. CDR1 is SGHVS and CDR2 is FNYEAQ in the germline V gene. V was clipped by 3 bases and J by 5 bases, with 8 bases between them. DNA for the CDR3: TGTGCCAGCAGCTTGGACAGAAACAATGAGCAGTTCTTC. Its translation: CASSLDRNNEQFF.

This chain connects TRBV4-3 to TRBJ2-4; no definite D call. The CDR3 consists of 19 residues. V dropped 0 bases and J dropped 10 bases, with 28 bases sitting between them. CDR1 and CDR2 (germline): LGHNA, YSLEER. CDR3 sequence: CASSQDVKRSTYPVDIQYF. The CDR3 DNA reads TGCGCCAGCAGCCAAGATGTAAAGAGGTCTACCTATCCGGTAGATATTCAGTACTTC.